Sequencing of this T cell receptor (beta chain) was carried out in a study of Ad26.COV2.S vaccination and SARS-CoV-2 variants. Across the whole study: Once, or twice with 56 days between doses, Ad26.COV2.S was given intramuscularly.

This CDR3 has 14 residues. CDR1 is KGHDR, CDR2 SFDVKD, per germline. The V gene lost 2 bases and the J gene lost 6 bases, with 13 bases spanning the gap. Treatment here: about 20 received Ad26.COV2.S at low or high dose, single or two shots; roughly five received placebo; per-sample allocation not given. Vaccine and placebo recipients were sampled on day 63 after the first injection. Ad26 vector vaccine expressed Wuhan-strain SARS-CoV-2 spike. This table comes from immunoSEQ multiplex PCR, and its TCRdb copy is limited to in-frame clones, with some not included. Of 350,000 to 450,000 clones in the sample, about 88% are singletons; the top ten hold under 2%.

This material consisted of peripheral blood, taken in a trial of Ad26.COV2.S vaccine versus placebo. The chain employs TRBV24-1 and TRBJ2-7, with D possibly being TRBD1 (6 bases). The sequence derives from a person aged 18-65 years who received the Ad26.COV2.S COVID-19 vaccine or a placebo. CDR3 amino acids: CATSDSGQPSEQYF. The CDR3 coding sequence is TGTGCCACCAGTGATTCGGGACAACCGTCCGAGCAGTACTTC.